Below are 5 T cell receptor beta chains sequenced from a single sample in a study of cytomegalovirus exposure and HLA in healthy donors (dated 2017 in TCRdb). Libraries were made using the immunoSEQ multiplex PCR assay. For the multiplex PCR, a mixture combining 60 forward primers for TCR Vbeta segments and 13 reverse primers for TCR Jbeta segments was used. TCRdb limited this immuneACCESS table to in-frame rearrangements with V and J called. A share of clones is missing; checked studies link under half to unresolved V genes, and the rest is unexplained. The sample table contains about 160,000 clones; only one count was recorded for around 84% of them. The top ten clonotypes cover roughly 8% of the sample. The sequenced material came from PBMCs. The receptors were gathered from a male donor in good health and CMV-seropositive.

This clone came up once. The genes are TRBV15 and TRBJ2-2, with 7 bases fitting TRBD1. CDR1 and CDR2 from the germline V gene are LNHNV and YYDKDF (reference sequence). The CDR3 runs to 15 residues. Unmatched junction bases numbered 7, after V lost 3 bases and J lost 6 bases. CDR3 region: CATSRTGRFAGELFF. The CDR3 DNA reads TGTGCCACCAGCAGGACAGGGCGTTTCGCCGGGGAGCTGTTTTTT. Based on the CDR3 plus reference TRBV15 and TRBJ2-2, the full variable domain is DAMVIQNPRYQVTQFGKPVTLSCSQTLNHNVMYWYQQKSSQAPKLLFHYYDKDFNNEADTPDNFQSRRPNTSFCFLDIRSPGLGDTAMYLCATSRTGRFAGELFFGEGSRLTVL.

The rearrangement uses TRBV6-5 and TRBJ1-2; 10 nucleotides agree with TRBD1. CDR3 size: 13 residues. With 6 bases clipped from V and 8 bases from J, the junction kept 6 bases outside the gene matches. The germline V gene has CDR1 MNHEY and CDR2 SVGAGI. CDR3 bases: TGTGCCAGCAGAATGGGGACAGGGGACGGCTACACCTTC. Translation: CASRMGTGDGYTF.

J is TRBJ1-4 and V is TRBV6-6, with D possibly TRBD1 on 5 matching bases. CDR1 is MNHNY and CDR2 is SVGAGI in the germline V gene (reference sequence). The CDR3 has 16 amino acids. The ends were cut back, 7 bases at V and 5 bases at J, with 20 bases in the middle. CDR3 DNA: TGTGCCAGCAATACCGCCTTGGGGGGAGGGAATGAAAAACTGTTTTTT. Encoded protein: CASNTALGGGNEKLFF.

The chain joins TRBV5-4 to TRBJ1-2; D unclear. This CDR3 region has 17 residues. CDR1 and CDR2 from the germline V gene are SGHNT and YYREEE (reference sequence). V lost 3 bases and J 2 bases, leaving 20 bases between the germline ends. This CDR3 reads CASSSALAIVRNYGYTF. CDR3 in DNA: TGTGCCAGCAGCTCGGCTTTGGCCATTGTGAGGAACTATGGCTACACCTTC.

This chain joins TRBV4-3 and TRBJ1-1, with D possibly being TRBD1 (6 bases). Between the trimmed V and J ends, which lost 1 base and 2 bases, there was a span of 11 bases. CDR1 and CDR2 (germline): LGHNA, YSLEER. This CDR3 is 15 amino acids long. In DNA form, the CDR3 reads TGCGCCAGCAGCCAAGTGAGGGGGATTAACACTGAAGCTTTCTTT. It specifies CASSQVRGINTEAFF.